This record covers a single T cell receptor (beta chain). No antigen is known for it. These data come from a study of OX40 agonist ivuxolimab in advanced cancers. About the research overall: Those treated in dose escalation had hepatocellular carcinoma, melanoma, renal cell cancer or head and neck cancer. Study-level results: Antigen targets of the expanded peripheral T cells went undetermined.

Trimming stripped 3 bases from V and 6 bases from J, with 13 bases between. Germline CDR1 reads MDHEN; CDR2 reads SYDVKM. The CDR3 loop spans 14 amino acids. Clones were sequenced by immunoSEQ multiplex PCR, and TCRdb holds only the in-frame ones, with some missing. Of roughly 60,000 clones listed, 90% to 95% were seen once; the top ten hold roughly 20%. The genes are TRBV28 and TRBJ2-3; D is unresolved. The sequences come from CD4+ or CD8+ T cells sorted from blood, collected in a trial of the OX40 agonist ivuxolimab. The TCR was taken from an adult with an advanced solid tumor such as melanoma, head and neck, liver or kidney cancer. The CDR3 protein is CASSFLRLLDTQYF. DNA of the CDR3: TGTGCCAGCAGTTTTCTCAGACTGCTGGATACGCAGTATTTT. The full variable domain, its missing parts supplied by reference TRBV28 and TRBJ2-3, is DVKVTQSSRYLVKRTGEKVFLECVQDMDHENMFWYRQDPGLGLRLIYFSYDVKMKEKGDIPEGYSVSREKKERFSLILESASTNQTSMYLCASSFLRLLDTQYFGPGTRLTVL.